This T cell receptor (beta chain) is from a study of T cell repertoires in ileal Crohn's disease. Study in general: Median disease duration was nearly eight years; 30% to 35% smoked at surgery.

Findings and caveats of the study: Clonal expansions were more frequent in active smokers than non-smokers at surgery. Compared with CD4 T cells, sorted CD8 cells carried more expanded clones.

Per sample, 500 to 650 nanograms of biopsy DNA were TCRB immunosequenced. TCRdb's table, derived via immunoSEQ multiplex PCR, lists solely in-frame clones and lacks some. The sample contains 11,000 to 15,000 clones, around four fifths of which appear only once. This CDR3 region has 16 residues. The ends lost 2 bases at V and 1 base at J; junction bases unmatched: 2. Germline V gives CDR1 SEHNR, CDR2 FQNEAQ (reference sequence). As to this clone: Its specificity is unknown.

This sequence was found in an adult with Crohn's disease. The V gene is TRBV7-9, the J gene TRBJ2-5; TRBD2 aligns across 12 bases. The sequenced material came from ileal tissue. The DNA of the CDR3 is TGTGCCAGCAGCTTACGGACTAGCGGGACCCAAGAGACCCAGTACTTC. It yields the protein CASSLRTSGTQETQYF.